This T cell receptor beta chain derives from a study of blood T cell repertoires in COVID-19. Overall study context: Samples representing acute and convalescent COVID-19 were sourced from the United States, Italy and Spain. Sources were T cells, B-cell-depleted T cells, or PBMCs; the material itself was cDNA or gDNA.

This clone occurred once. This CDR3 spans 17 amino acids. Looked up from germline, CDR1 is LNHDA and CDR2 is SQIVND (reference sequence). Trimming took 3 bases from V and 2 from J, leaving 19 bases between them. Original data processing: Amplification from reference gene primers served as the basis for estimated nucleated cell counts. Sequencing used immunoSEQ multiplex PCR; TCRdb keeps in-frame clones, though not all of them. The V and J calls and clone size were taken over from that table, and D and trimming were inferred from the DNA. The data contain roughly 260,000 clones, roughly 80% of them seen just once; the ten biggest clones take up 3.6%. The study assigned cohorts using participant-reported clinical history.

The genes are TRBV19 and TRBJ1-2; no clear D. The sequencing input was PBMCs or T cells enriched from blood (not recorded which). The clonotype was recovered from a middle-aged woman who had been exposed to COVID-19. CDR3 residues: CASSIPGNPSPNYGYTF. The CDR3 DNA reads TGTGCCAGTAGTATCCCGGGAAACCCTTCTCCCAACTATGGCTACACCTTC. The whole variable domain, filled in from reference TRBV19 and TRBJ1-2, reads DGGITQSPKYLFRKEGQNVTLSCEQNLNHDAMYWYRQDPGQGLRLIYYSQIVNDFQKGDIAEGYSVSREKKESFPLTVTSAQKNPTAFYLCASSIPGNPSPNYGYTFGSGTRLTVV.